This TCR beta chain appears in the sequencing data of a study of T cell changes during pregnancy in multiple sclerosis. Clones were read by immunoSEQ multiplex PCR, and TCRdb kept only the in-frame ones, dropping some. The table records about 92,000 clones, roughly 93% of them present only once. The germline V gene has CDR1 SGHTA and CDR2 FQGTGA. With 4 bases clipped from V and 0 bases from J, the junction kept 9 bases outside the gene matches. There are 17 residues in the CDR3. The V gene is TRBV7-3, the J gene TRBJ2-1; 7 bases align to TRBD2. The sequence derives from a female donor with multiple sclerosis, enrolled in a pregnancy study. Source: peripheral blood, taken in the first trimester of pregnancy. This CDR3 reads CASSSPGLPLSYNEQFF. CDR3 in DNA: TGTGCCAGCAGCTCTCCGGGACTACCCCTCTCCTACAATGAGCAGTTCTTC. Looking up the rest from reference TRBV7-3 and TRBJ2-1 gives the full variable domain: GAGVSQTPSNKVTEKGKYVELRCDPISGHTALYWYRQSLGQGPEFLIYFQGTGAADDSGLPNDRFFAVRPEGSVSTLKIQRTERGDSAVYLCASSSPGLPLSYNEQFFGPGTRLTVL.